The sequence of this T cell receptor (beta chain) was determined in a study of cytomegalovirus exposure and HLA in healthy donors. Findings and limits, study-wide: For most TCR sequences rarity was the rule, although some public TCRs occurred in many donors. The authors listed 164 TCR beta chains as cytomegalovirus-associated.

Comments on this clone: The antigen remains unidentified.

Sequencing was performed with immunoSEQ multiplex PCR; in TCRdb, only in-frame clones are kept and a portion is missing. The sample has around 150,000 clones; about four fifths are singletons. The CDR3 runs to 15 residues. Trimming took 0 bases from V and 5 from J, leaving 11 bases between them. Germline loops: CDR1 MNHEY, CDR2 SVGAGI. The chain joins TRBV6-5 to TRBJ2-1; D is perhaps TRBD2 (6 bases). The sequence was collected from a man younger than 45 in good health and CMV-seropositive. Sequenced input: PBMCs. CDR3 residues: CASSYSPRGDNEQFF. CDR3 bases: TGTGCCAGCAGTTACTCTCCTCGCGGGGACAATGAGCAGTTCTTC.